This TCR beta chain was recovered during a study of resident and recirculating memory T cells in vitiligo. Losses at the gene ends were 5 bases for V and 0 bases for J; bases not matched to a gene: 2. The CDR3 contains 16 residues. Germline-derived CDR1 and CDR2 are SGHVS and FQNEAQ. The table came from immunoSEQ multiplex PCR; TCRdb's copy has only in-frame clones and leaves some out. The data show roughly 40,000 clones, about 90% seen once. Sequencing used blood. This chain links TRBV7-8 with TRBJ2-1; TRBD2 agrees at 12 bases. This receptor was identified in a male donor with vitiligo. The CDR3 bases are TGTGCCAGCAGCAGGACTAGCGGGGTCTCCTACAATGAGCAGTTCTTC. Translated, it gives CASSRTSGVSYNEQFF.